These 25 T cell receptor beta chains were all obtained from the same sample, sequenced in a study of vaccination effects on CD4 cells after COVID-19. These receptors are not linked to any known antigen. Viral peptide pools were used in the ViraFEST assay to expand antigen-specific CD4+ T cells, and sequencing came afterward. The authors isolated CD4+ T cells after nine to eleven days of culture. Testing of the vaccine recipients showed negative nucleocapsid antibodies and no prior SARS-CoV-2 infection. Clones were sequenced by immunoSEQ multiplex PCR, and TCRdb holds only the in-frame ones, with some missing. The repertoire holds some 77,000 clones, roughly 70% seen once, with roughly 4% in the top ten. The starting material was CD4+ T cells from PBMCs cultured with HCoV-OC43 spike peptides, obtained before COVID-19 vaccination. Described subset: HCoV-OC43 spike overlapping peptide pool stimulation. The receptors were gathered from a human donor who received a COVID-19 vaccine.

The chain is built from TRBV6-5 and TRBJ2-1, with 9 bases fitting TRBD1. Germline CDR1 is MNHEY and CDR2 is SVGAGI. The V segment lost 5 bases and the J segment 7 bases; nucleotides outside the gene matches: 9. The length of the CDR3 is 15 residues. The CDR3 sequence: CASSKDRGLVNEQFF. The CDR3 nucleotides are TGTGCCAGCAGTAAGGACAGGGGATTAGTGAATGAGCAGTTCTTC.

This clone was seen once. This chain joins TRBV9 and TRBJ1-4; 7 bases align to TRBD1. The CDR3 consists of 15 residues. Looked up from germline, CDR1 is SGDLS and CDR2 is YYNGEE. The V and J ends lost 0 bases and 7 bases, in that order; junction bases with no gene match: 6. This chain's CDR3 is CASSVAQDRAEKLFF. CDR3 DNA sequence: TGTGCCAGCAGCGTAGCTCAAGACAGGGCTGAAAAACTGTTTTTT.

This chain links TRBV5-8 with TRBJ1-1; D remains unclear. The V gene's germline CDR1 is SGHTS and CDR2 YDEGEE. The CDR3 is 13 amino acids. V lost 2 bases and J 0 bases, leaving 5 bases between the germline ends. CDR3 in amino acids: CASSLTLNTEAFF. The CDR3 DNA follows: TGTGCCAGCAGCTTAACCCTGAACACTGAAGCTTTCTTT.

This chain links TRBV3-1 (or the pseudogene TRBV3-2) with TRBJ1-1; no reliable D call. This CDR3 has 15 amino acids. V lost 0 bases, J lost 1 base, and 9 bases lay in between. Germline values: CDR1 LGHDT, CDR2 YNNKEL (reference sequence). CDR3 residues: CASSQDINPNTEAFF. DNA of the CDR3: TGTGCCAGCAGCCAAGATATCAACCCGAACACTGAAGCTTTCTTT.

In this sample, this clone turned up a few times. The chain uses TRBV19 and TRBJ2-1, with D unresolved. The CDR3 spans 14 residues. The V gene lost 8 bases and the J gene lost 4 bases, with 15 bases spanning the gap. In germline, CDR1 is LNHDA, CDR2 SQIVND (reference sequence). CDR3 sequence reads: CASLPGPGYNEQFF. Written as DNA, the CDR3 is TGTGCCAGTCTGCCAGGTCCAGGTTACAATGAGCAGTTCTTC.

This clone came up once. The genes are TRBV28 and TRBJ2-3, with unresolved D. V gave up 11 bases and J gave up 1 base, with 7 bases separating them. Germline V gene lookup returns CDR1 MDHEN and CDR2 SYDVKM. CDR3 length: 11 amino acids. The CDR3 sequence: CAVEGTDTQYF. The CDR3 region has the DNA TGTGCCGTCGAGGGCACAGATACGCAGTATTTT.

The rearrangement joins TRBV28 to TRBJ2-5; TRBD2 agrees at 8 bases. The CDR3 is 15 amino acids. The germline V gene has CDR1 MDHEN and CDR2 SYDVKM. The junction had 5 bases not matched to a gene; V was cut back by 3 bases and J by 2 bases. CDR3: CASSLFGGGQETQYF. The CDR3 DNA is TGTGCCAGCAGTTTGTTCGGGGGGGGTCAAGAGACCCAGTACTTC.

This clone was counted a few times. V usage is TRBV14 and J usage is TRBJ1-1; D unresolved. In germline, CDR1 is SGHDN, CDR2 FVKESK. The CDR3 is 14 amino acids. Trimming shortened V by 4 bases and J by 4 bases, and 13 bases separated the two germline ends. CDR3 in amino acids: CASSPLGGSTEAFF. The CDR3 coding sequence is TGTGCCAGCAGCCCGTTGGGAGGGAGCACTGAAGCTTTCTTT.

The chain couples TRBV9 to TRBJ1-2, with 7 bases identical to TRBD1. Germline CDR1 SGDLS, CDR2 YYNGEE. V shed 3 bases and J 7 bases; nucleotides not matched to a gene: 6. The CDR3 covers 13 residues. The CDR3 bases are TGTGCCAGCAGCGGACAGGGTACAACTGGCTACACCTTC. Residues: CASSGQGTTGYTF.

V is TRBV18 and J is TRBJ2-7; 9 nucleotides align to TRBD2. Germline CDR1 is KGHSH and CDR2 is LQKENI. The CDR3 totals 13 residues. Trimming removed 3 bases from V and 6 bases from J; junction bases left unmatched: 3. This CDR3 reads CASSPGTSREQYV. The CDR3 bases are TGTGCCAGCTCACCCGGGACTAGCCGCGAGCAGTACGTC.

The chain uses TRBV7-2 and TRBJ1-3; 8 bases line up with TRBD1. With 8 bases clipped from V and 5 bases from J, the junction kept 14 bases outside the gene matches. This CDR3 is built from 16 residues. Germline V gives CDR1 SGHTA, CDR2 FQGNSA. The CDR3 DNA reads TGTGCCAGCCGACGGGACCTCGACAGGGGAAGAAACACCATATATTTT. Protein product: CASRRDLDRGRNTIYF.

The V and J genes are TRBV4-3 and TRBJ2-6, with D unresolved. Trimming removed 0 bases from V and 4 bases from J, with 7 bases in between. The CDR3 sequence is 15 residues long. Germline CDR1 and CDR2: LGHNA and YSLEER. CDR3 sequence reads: CASSQEAWGANVLTF. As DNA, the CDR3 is TGCGCCAGCAGCCAAGAAGCATGGGGGGCCAACGTCCTGACTTTC.

The CDR3 region is CASSYPGTGGDTQYF. The CDR3 coding sequence is TGTGCCAGCAGTTATCCCGGGACAGGAGGGGATACGCAGTATTTT. The chain employs TRBV6-5 and TRBJ2-3, with TRBD1 matching 8 bases. V shed 3 bases, J shed 6 bases, and the junction held 8 bases outside the gene matches. This CDR3 contains 15 residues. Germline CDR1 and CDR2: MNHEY and SVGAGI.

The CDR3 loop reads CAWSVLAVSTDTQYF. CDR3 DNA sequence: TGTGCCTGGAGTGTCCTAGCGGTTAGCACAGATACGCAGTATTTT. The chain is built from TRBV30 and TRBJ2-3; 7 bases line up with TRBD2. The V gene end was trimmed by 0 bases and the J gene end by 0 bases; junction bases not matched to a gene: 3. CDR3 length: 15 amino acids. Germline V gene lookup returns CDR1 GTSNPN and CDR2 SVGIG (reference sequence).

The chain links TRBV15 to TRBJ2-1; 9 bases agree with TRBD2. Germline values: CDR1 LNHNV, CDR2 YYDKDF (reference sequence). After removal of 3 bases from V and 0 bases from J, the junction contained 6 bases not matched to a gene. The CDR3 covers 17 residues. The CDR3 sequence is CATSSGRLAVSYNEQFF. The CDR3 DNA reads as TGTGCCACCAGCAGTGGCAGACTAGCGGTCTCCTACAATGAGCAGTTCTTC.

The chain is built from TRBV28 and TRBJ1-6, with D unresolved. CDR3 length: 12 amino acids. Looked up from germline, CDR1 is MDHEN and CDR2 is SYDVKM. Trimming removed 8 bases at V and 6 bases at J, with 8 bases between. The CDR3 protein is CASLRANSPLHF. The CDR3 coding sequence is TGTGCCAGCTTACGGGCTAATTCACCCCTCCACTTT.

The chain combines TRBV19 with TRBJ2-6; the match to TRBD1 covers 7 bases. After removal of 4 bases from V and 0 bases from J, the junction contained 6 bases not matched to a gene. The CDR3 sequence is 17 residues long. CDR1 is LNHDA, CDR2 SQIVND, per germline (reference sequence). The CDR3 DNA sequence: TGTGCCAGTAGTACCCAGACAGGGCGCTCTGGGGCCAACGTCCTGACTTTC. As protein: CASSTQTGRSGANVLTF.

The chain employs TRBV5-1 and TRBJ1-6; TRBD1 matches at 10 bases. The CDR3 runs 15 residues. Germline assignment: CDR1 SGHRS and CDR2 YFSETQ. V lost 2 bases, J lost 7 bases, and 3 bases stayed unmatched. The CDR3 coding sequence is TGCGCCAGCAGCTTAAGGGACAGGGGCAATTCACCCCTCCACTTT. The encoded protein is CASSLRDRGNSPLHF.

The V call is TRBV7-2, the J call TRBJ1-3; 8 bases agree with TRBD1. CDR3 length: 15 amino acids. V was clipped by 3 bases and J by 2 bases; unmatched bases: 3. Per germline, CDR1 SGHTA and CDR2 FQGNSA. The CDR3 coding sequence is TGTGCCAGCAGCTTTACAGGGGGTACTGGAAACACCATATATTTT. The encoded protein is CASSFTGGTGNTIYF.

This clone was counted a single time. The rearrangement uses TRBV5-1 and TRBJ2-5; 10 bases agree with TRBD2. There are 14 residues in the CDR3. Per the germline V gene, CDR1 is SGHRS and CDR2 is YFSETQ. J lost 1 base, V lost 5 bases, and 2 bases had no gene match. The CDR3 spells CASRRTSGQETQYF. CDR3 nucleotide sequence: TGCGCCAGCAGACGGACTAGCGGCCAAGAGACCCAGTACTTC.

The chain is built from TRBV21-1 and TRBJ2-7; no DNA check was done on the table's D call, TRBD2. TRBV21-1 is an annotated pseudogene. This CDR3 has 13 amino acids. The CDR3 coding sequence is TGTGCCAGTAATAAAAGGGAGGGCTACGAGCAGTACGTC. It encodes CASNKREGYEQYV.

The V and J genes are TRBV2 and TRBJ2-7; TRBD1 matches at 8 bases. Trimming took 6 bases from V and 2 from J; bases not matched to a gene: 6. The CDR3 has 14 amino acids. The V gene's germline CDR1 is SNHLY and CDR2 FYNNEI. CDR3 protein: CASSTRTGPYEQYV. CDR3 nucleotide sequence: TGTGCCAGCAGCACCCGGACAGGGCCCTACGAGCAGTACGTC.

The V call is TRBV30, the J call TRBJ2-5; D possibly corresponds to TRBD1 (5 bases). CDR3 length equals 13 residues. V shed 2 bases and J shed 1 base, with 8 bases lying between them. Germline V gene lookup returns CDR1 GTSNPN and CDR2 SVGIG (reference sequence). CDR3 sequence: CAWSKTVQETQYF. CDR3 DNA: TGTGCCTGGAGTAAGACAGTCCAAGAGACCCAGTACTTC.

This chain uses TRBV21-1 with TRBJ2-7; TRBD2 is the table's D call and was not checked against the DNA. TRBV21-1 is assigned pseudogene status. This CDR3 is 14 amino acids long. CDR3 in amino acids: CASSGGPSSYEQYV. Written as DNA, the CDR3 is TGTGCCAGCAGTGGAGGCCCGAGCTCCTACGAGCAGTACGTC.

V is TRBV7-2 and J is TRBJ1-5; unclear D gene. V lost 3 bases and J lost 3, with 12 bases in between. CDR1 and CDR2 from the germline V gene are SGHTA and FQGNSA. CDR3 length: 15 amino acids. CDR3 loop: CASSLVPENNQPQHF. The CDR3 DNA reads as TGTGCCAGCAGCTTGGTTCCCGAGAACAATCAGCCCCAGCATTTT. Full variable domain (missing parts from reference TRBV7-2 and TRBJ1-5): GAGVSQSPSNKVTEKGKDVELRCDPISGHTALYWYRQSLGQGLEFLIYFQGNSAPDKSGLPSDRFSAERTGGSVSTLTIQRTQQEDSAVYLCASSLVPENNQPQHFGDGTRLSIL.